A single sample is the source of the 11 T cell receptor beta chains below, sequenced in a study of T cells after yellow fever vaccination. Each CDR3 protein gets one entry after TCRdb re-called the 5' RACE reads with MiXCR. The sample has about 320,000 distinct CDR3 sequences, 3.5% to 4.5% seen once; the top ten hold 15% to 20%. This sample comprised PBMCs, obtained 15 days after the yellow fever booster vaccination. Receptor source: a young man who received the YFV17D yellow fever vaccine.

This clonotype occurred a few times. The chain combines TRBV4-3 with TRBJ2-1; weak D call: TRBD1 (6 bases). Between the trimmed V and J ends, which lost 0 bases and 1 base, there was a span of 10 bases. The CDR3 length is 16 residues. Germline V gene data show CDR1 as LGHNA and CDR2 as YSLEER. The CDR3 here is CASSQDLGASYNEQFF. The DNA for the CDR3 is TGCGCCAGCAGCCAAGATTTGGGGGCTTCCTACAATGAGCAGTTCTTC.

This clonotype was detected a few times. V is TRBV7-8 and J is TRBJ1-4; possibly TRBD1 for D (5 bases). Deletions cut 5 bases from V and 10 bases from J, with 14 bases between. The length of the CDR3 is 13 residues. Germline CDR1 reads SGHVS; CDR2 reads FQNEAQ. The CDR3 reads CASSPPGARKLFF. The CDR3 DNA is TGTGCCAGCAGCCCCCCCGGGGCCCGAAAACTGTTTTTT.

This clonotype was counted ten times or more. The chain recombines TRBV7-3 with TRBJ2-1, with TRBD2 as a possible D gene (6 bases). V was pared by 9 bases and J by 8 bases, with 11 bases between. Per the germline V gene, CDR1 is SGHTA and CDR2 is FQGTGA. The CDR3 contains 11 residues. The CDR3 reads CARPGGDEQFF. The CDR3 region has the DNA TGTGCCAGACCCGGGGGTGATGAGCAGTTCTTC.

The chain uses TRBV7-2 and TRBJ1-2; 7 nucleotides align to TRBD1. Germline V lookup: CDR1 SGHTA, CDR2 FQGNSA. V shed 4 bases and J 0 bases; nucleotides not matched to a gene: 8. CDR3 length: 16 amino acids. DNA of the CDR3: TGTGCCAGCAGCTCTTACCTAGGGGGCCCTAACTATGGCTACACCTTC. It is translated as CASSSYLGGPNYGYTF.

This clonotype turned up a few times. The V gene is TRBV7-3, the J gene TRBJ2-3; 14 nucleotides agree with TRBD2. The germline V gene encodes CDR1 SGHTA and CDR2 FQGTGA. V lost 5 bases and J lost 5; bases outside the gene matches: 12. CDR3 length: 18 amino acids. CDR3 sequence reads: CASSGLSGTSGGQDTQYF. Written as DNA, the CDR3 is TGTGCCAGCAGCGGGCTTAGCGGGACTAGCGGGGGACAAGATACGCAGTATTTT.

The chain carries TRBV9 and TRBJ2-6; 8 positions agree with TRBD1. V trimming: 7 bases; J trimming: 2 bases; junction bases outside the gene matches: 5. The CDR3 extends over 15 amino acids. CDR1 is SGDLS, CDR2 YYNGEE, per germline. Written as DNA, the CDR3 is TGTGCCAGCGGACAGGGTTCACCTGGGGCCAACGTCCTGACTTTC. This gives the protein CASGQGSPGANVLTF.

This clonotype was counted ten times or more. V and J are TRBV4-1 and TRBJ2-7; 11 positions agree with TRBD1. CDR1 and CDR2 from the germline V gene are MGHRA and YSYEKL. V trimming: 2 bases; J trimming: 6 bases; junction bases outside the gene matches: 6. This CDR3 is 15 amino acids long. This chain's CDR3 is CASSQTPGTGGEQYF. CDR3 nucleotide sequence: TGCGCCAGCAGCCAAACTCCCGGGACAGGGGGCGAGCAGTACTTC.

This clonotype was seen more than once but under ten times. This rearrangement joins TRBV7-4 to TRBJ1-6; TRBD1 is a possible D gene (5 bases). Between the trimmed V and J ends, which lost 3 bases and 8 bases, there was a span of 26 bases. CDR3 length equals 19 residues. The germline V gene has CDR1 SGHVT and CDR2 SQSDAQ. This CDR3 is CASSLRRGGYKVWDSPLHF. The CDR3 DNA is TGTGCCAGCAGCTTGAGAAGGGGAGGGTACAAAGTCTGGGATTCACCCCTCCACTTT.

This clonotype was detected a few times. The chain is built from TRBV7-3 and TRBJ1-6; D is ambiguous. Between the trimmed V and J ends, which lost 3 bases and 8 bases, there was a span of 5 bases. The V gene's germline CDR1 is SGHTA and CDR2 FQGTGA. This CDR3 is built from 12 residues. For the CDR3, the DNA is TGTGCCAGCAGCTTCGAGTATTCACCCCTCCACTTT. It yields the protein CASSFEYSPLHF.

This clonotype was counted between two and nine times. The gene calls are TRBV7-3 and TRBJ2-6; 7 bases agree with TRBD1. CDR1 is SGHTA, CDR2 FQGTGA, per germline. J was trimmed by 2 bases and V by 5 bases; bases with no gene match: 9. The CDR3 is 17 residues long. The CDR3 loop is CASSPGVTGTGANVLTF. The CDR3 DNA follows: TGTGCCAGCAGCCCTGGGGTGACAGGGACTGGGGCCAACGTCCTGACTTTC.

This chain connects TRBV10-3 to TRBJ1-1; unclear D gene. The CDR3 length is 15 residues. Germline assignment: CDR1 ENHRY and CDR2 SYGVKD. The V end lost 0 bases, the J end lost 2 bases, and 10 bases lay between the germline ends. The CDR3 spells CAISESMQANTEAFF. For the CDR3, the DNA is TGTGCCATCAGTGAGTCGATGCAGGCAAACACTGAAGCTTTCTTT.